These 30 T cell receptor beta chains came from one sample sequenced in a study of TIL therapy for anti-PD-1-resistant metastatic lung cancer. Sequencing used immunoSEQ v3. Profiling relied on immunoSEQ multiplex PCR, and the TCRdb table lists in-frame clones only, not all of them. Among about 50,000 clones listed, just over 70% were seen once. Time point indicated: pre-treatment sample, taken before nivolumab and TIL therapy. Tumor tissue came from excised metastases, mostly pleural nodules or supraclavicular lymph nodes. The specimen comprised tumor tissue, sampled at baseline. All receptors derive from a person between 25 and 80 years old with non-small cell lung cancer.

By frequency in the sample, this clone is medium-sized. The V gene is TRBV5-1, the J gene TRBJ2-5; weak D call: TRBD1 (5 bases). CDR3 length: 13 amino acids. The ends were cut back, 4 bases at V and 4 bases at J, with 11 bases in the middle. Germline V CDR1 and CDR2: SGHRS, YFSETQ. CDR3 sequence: CASSIQTVETQYF. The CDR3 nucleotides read TGCGCCAGCAGCATCCAGACAGTAGAGACCCAGTACTTC.

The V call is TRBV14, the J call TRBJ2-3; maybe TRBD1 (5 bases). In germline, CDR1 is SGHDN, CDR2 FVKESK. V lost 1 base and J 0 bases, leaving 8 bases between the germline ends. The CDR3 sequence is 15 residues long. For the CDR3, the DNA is TGTGCCAGCAGCCAAGGGACATTCAGCACAGATACGCAGTATTTT. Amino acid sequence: CASSQGTFSTDTQYF.

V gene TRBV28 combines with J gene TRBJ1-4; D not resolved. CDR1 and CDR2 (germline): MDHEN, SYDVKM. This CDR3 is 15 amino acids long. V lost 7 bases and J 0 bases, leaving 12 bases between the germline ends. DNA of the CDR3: TGTGCCAGCACCCCCCCGAAGACAACTAATGAAAAACTGTTTTTT. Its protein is CASTPPKTTNEKLFF.

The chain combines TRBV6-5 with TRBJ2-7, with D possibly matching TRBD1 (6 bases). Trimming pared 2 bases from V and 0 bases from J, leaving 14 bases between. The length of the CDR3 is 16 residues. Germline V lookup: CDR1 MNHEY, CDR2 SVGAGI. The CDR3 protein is CASSYIWAGVSYEQYF. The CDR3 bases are TGTGCCAGCAGTTACATCTGGGCAGGGGTCTCCTACGAGCAGTACTTC.

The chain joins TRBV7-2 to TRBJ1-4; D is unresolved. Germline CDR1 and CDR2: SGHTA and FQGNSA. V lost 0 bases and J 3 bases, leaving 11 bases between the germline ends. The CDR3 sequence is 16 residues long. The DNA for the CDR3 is TGTGCCAGCAGCTTAGCCGGCGGGGTGGCTAATGAAAAACTGTTTTTT. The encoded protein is CASSLAGGVANEKLFF.

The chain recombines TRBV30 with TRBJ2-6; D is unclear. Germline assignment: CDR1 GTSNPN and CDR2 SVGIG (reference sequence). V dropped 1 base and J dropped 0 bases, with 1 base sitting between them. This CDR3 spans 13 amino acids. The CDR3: CAWSGSGANVLTF. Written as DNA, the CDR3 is TGTGCCTGGAGTGGCTCTGGGGCCAACGTCCTGACTTTC.

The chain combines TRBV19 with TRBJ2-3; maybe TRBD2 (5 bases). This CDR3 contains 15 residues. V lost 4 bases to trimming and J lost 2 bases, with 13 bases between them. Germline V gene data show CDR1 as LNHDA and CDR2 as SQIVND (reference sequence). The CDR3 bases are TGTGCCAGTAGTACCCCGGCCGGGATCACAGATACGCAGTATTTT. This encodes CASSTPAGITDTQYF.

In DNA form, the CDR3 reads TGTGCCAGCAGCTTAGCGTTGGGGACGAACACTGAAGCTTTCTTT. This gives the protein CASSLALGTNTEAFF. The chain recombines TRBV7-2 with TRBJ1-1; D may be TRBD1 (5 bases). The CDR3 extends over 15 amino acids. Deletions cut 0 bases from V and 1 base from J, with 9 bases between. Germline V lookup: CDR1 SGHTA, CDR2 FQGNSA.

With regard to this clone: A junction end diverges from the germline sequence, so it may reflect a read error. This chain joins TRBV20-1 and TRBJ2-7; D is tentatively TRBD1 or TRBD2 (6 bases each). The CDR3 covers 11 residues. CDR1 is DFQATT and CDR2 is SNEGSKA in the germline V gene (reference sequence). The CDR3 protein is CSASPRGAAVF. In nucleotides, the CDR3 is TGCAGTGCTAGCCCGAGGGGGGCCGCCGTCTTC.

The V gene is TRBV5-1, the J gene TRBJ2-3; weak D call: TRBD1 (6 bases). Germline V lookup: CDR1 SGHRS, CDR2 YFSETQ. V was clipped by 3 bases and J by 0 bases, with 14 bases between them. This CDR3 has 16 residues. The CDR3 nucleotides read TGCGCCAGCAGCTCCCAGACAGGTTTTAGCACAGATACGCAGTATTTT. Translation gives CASSSQTGFSTDTQYF.

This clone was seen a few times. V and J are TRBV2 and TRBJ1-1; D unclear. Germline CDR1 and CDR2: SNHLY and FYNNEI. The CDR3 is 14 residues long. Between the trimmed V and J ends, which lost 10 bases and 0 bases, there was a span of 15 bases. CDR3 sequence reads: CATIPRAMNTEAFF. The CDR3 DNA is TGTGCCACCATCCCACGAGCGATGAACACTGAAGCTTTCTTT.

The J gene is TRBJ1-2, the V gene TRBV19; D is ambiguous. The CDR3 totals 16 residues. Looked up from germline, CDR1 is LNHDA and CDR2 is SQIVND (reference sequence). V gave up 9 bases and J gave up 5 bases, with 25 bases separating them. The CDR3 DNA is TGTGCCAGCCAACACAAGGACTGGCAGGCGGGGTATGGCTACACCTTC. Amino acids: CASQHKDWQAGYGYTF. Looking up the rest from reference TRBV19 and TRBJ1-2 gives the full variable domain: DGGITQSPKYLFRKEGQNVTLSCEQNLNHDAMYWYRQDPGQGLRLIYYSQIVNDFQKGDIAEGYSVSREKKESFPLTVTSAQKNPTAFYLCASQHKDWQAGYGYTFGSGTRLTVV.

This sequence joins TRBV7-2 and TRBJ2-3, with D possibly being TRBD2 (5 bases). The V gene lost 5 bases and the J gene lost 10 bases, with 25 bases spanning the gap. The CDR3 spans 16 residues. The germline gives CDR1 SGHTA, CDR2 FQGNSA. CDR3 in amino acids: CASSIISGAETNSQYF. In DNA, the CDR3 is TGTGCCAGCAGCATAATCAGCGGCGCTGAGACCAACTCGCAGTATTTT.

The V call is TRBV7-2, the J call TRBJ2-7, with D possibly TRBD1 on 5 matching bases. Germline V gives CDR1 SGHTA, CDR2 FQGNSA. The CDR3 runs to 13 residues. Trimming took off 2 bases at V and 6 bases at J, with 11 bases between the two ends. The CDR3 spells CASSLSQGSEQYF. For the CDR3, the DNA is TGTGCCAGCAGCTTATCCCAGGGCAGCGAGCAGTACTTC.

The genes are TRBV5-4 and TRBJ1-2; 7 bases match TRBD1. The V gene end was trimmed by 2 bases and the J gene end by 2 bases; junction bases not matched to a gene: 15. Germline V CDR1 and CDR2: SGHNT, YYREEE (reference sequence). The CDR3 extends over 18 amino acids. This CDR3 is CASSFGVARGIVNYGYTF. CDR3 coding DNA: TGTGCCAGCAGCTTCGGGGTGGCCAGGGGGATCGTGAACTATGGCTACACCTTC.

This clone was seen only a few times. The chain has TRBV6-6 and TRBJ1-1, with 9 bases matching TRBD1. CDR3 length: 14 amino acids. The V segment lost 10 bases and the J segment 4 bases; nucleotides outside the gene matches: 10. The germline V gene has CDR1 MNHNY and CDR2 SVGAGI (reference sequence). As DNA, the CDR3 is TGTGCCACAGGGGCGGGACAGGGTACCACTGAAGCTTTCTTT. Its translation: CATGAGQGTTEAFF.

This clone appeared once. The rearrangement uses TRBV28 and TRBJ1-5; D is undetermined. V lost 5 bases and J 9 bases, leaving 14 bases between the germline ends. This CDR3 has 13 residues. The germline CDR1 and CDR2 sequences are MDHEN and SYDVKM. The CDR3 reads CASSISGSRPQHF. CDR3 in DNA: TGTGCCAGCAGTATATCCGGGAGCCGGCCCCAGCATTTT.

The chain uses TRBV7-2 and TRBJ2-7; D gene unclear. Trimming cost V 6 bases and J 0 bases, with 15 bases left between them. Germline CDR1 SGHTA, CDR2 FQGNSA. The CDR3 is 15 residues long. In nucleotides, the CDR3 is TGTGCCAGCAGTCTCAGACGTACAGACTCCTACGAGCAGTACTTC. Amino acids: CASSLRRTDSYEQYF.

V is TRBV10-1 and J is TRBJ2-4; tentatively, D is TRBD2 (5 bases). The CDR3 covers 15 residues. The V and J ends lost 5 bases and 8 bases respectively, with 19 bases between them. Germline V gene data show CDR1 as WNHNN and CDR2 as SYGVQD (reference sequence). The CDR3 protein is CASSNEAGPGDIQYF. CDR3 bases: TGCGCCAGCAGTAATGAGGCGGGTCCTGGAGACATTCAGTACTTC.

CDR3 DNA sequence: TGCGCCAGCAGCAACCAGCAGGAGACCCAGTACTTC. Protein sequence: CASSNQQETQYF. The gene calls are TRBV4-3 and TRBJ2-5; D uncertain. V gave up 5 bases and J gave up 5 bases, with 9 bases separating them. The length of the CDR3 is 12 residues. Germline loops: CDR1 LGHNA, CDR2 YSLEER.

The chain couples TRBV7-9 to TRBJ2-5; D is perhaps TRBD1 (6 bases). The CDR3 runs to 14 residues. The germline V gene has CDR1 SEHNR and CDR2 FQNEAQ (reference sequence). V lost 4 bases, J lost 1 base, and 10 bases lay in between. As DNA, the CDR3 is TGTGCCAGCAGCTCAAGGGACATCCAAGAGACCCAGTACTTC. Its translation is CASSSRDIQETQYF.

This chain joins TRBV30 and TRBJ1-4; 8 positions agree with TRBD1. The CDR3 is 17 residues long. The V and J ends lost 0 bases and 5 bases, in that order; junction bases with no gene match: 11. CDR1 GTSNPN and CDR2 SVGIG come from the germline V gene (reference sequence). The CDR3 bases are TGTGCCTGGAGTGTAGGATTCGGACGGACAGGGAATGAAAAACTGTTTTTT. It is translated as CAWSVGFGRTGNEKLFF.

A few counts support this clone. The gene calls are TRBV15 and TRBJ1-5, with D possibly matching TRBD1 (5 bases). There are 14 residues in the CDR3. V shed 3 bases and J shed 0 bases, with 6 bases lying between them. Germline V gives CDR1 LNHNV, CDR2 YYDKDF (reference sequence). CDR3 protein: CATSRGGSNQPQHF. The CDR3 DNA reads TGTGCCACCAGCAGGGGGGGTAGCAATCAGCCCCAGCATTTT.

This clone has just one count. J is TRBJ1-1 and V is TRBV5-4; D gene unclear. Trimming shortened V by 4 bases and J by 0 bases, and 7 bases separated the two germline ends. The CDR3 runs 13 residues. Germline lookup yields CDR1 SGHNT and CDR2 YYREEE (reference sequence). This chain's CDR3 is CASSPSMNTEAFF. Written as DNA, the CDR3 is TGTGCCAGCAGCCCATCCATGAACACTGAAGCTTTCTTT. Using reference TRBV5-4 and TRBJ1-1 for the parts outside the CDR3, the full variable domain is ETGVTQSPTHLIKTRGQQVTLRCSSQSGHNTVSWYQQALGQGPQFIFQYYREEENGRGNFPPRFSGLQFPNYSSELNVNALELDDSALYLCASSPSMNTEAFFGQGTRLTVV.

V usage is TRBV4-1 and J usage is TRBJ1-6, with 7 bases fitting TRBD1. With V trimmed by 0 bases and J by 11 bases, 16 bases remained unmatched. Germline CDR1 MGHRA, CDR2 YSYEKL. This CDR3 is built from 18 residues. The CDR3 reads CASSQDETTPTGLTPLHF. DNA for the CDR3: TGCGCCAGCAGCCAAGATGAGACAACCCCGACAGGGCTAACACCCCTCCACTTT.

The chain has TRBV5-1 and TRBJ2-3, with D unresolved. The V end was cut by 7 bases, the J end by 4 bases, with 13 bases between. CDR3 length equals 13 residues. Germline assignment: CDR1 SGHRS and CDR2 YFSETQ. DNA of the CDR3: TGCGCCAGCTCGGTGACGGTTTCAGATACGCAGTATTTT. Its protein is CASSVTVSDTQYF.

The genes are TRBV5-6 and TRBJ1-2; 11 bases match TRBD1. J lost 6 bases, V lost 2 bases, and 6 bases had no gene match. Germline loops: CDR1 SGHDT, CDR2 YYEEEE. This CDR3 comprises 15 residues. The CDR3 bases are TGTGCCAGCAGCTTCCCCGGGGGACAGGGGGATGGCTACACCTTC. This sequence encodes CASSFPGGQGDGYTF. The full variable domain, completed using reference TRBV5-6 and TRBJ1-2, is DAGVTQSPTHLIKTRGQQVTLRCSPKSGHDTVSWYQQALGQGPQFIFQYYEEEERQRGNFPDRFSGHQFPNYSSELNVNALLLGDSALYLCASSFPGGQGDGYTFGSGTRLTVV.

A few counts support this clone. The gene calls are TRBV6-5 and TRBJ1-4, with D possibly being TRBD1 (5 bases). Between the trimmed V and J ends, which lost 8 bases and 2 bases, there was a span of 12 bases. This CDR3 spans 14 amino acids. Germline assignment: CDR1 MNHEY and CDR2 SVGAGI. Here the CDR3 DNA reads TGTGCCAGCGGGGGAGGGGAGACTAATGAAAAACTGTTTTTT. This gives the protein CASGGGETNEKLFF.

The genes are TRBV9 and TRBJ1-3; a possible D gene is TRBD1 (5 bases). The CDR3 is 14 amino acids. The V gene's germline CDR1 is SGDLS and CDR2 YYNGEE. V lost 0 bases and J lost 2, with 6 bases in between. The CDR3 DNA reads TGTGCCAGCAGCGTAGCCAGGGCTGGAAACACCATATATTTT. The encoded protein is CASSVARAGNTIYF.

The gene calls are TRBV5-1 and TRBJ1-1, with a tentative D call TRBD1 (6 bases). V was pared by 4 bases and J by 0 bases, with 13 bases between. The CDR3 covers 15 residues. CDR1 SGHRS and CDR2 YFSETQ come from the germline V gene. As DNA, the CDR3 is TGCGCCAGCAGCCCCGGCCACAGGGTGAACACTGAAGCTTTCTTT. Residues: CASSPGHRVNTEAFF.